The present T cell receptor (beta chain) was sequenced within a study of cytomegalovirus exposure and HLA in healthy donors. Overall study findings and caveats: Analysis performed later found 16,951 TCR beta sequences associated with HLA alleles at 0.05 false discovery rate. In an earlier analysis, in approximately 570 donors, most V segments appeared productive either ~87% or ~30% of the time. Altogether, some 160 TCR beta chains were recorded as cytomegalovirus-associated.

The study ran its PCR with 60 Vbeta and 13 Jbeta primers. The data were produced by immunoSEQ multiplex PCR, yet TCRdb's version contains in-frame clones alone and is incomplete. The table has about 110,000 clones, 70% seen once. Germline CDR1 LNHNV, CDR2 YYDKDF (reference sequence). This CDR3 spans 12 amino acids. A remark on this clone: Its antigen remains unidentified. Relative to the germline gene, one junction end is altered; a read error may explain this.

The specimen sequenced was PBMCs. The source is a young man in good health and CMV-seropositive. This rearrangement joins TRBV15 to TRBJ2-7; TRBD1 matches at 12 bases. The CDR3 reads CATSRGTGGFNF. CDR3 bases: TGTGCCACCAGCAGGGGGACAGGGGGCTTTAACTTC.